Listed here is a single TCR beta chain. Its cognate antigen is unknown. 13 Jbeta primers and 60 Vbeta primers were used for the PCR. The method was immunoSEQ multiplex PCR; TCRdb's version includes in-frame clones alone and lacks a portion of them. In the table there are about 210,000 clones, about 83% of which are singletons. These data are taken from a study of cytomegalovirus exposure and HLA in healthy donors. Study observations and caveats: When analyzed later, a missense DCLRE1C variant was found to be linked to TCR beta V- and J-gene trimming.

The germline V and J ends were trimmed by 1 base and 1 base, with 8 bases remaining between them. CDR1 is SGHNT and CDR2 is YENEEA in the germline V gene. This CDR3 spans 14 amino acids. This sequence originates from a woman aged 45-65 years in good health and CMV-seropositive. The rearrangement uses TRBV11-3 and TRBJ2-7, with D hard to call. Sequencing used PBMCs. CDR3 DNA sequence: TGTGCCAGCAGCTTAGTATCCGGGTCCTACGAGCAGTACTTC. Translated, it gives CASSLVSGSYEQYF.